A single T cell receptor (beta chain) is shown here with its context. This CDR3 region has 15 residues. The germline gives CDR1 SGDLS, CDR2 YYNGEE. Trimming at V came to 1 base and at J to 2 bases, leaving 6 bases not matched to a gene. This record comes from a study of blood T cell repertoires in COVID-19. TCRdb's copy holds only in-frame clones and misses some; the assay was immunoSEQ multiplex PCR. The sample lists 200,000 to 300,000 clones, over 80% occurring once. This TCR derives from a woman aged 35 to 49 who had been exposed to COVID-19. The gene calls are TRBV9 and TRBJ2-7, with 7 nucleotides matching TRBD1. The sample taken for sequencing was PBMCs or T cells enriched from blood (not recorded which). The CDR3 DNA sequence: TGTGCCAGCAGCGTACGGGACAGAGGTACCTACGAGCAGTACTTC. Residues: CASSVRDRGTYEQYF.